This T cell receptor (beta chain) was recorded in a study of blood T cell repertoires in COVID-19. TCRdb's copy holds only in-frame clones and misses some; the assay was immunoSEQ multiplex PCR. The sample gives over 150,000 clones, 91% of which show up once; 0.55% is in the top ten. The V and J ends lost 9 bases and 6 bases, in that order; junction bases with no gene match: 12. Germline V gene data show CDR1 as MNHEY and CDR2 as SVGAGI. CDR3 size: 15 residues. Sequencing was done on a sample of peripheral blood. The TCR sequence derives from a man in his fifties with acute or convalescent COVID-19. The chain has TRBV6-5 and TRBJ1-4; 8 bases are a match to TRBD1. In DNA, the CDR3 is TGTGCCAGTATGAGGCAGGGGGCGGGAGATGAAAAACTGTTTTTT. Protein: CASMRQGAGDEKLFF.